This TCR beta chain was observed in a study of metastatic and nonmetastatic thyroid tumors. For the study at large: Comparison of repertoires was carried out across blood and tumor or nodule tissue from malignant and benign thyroid patients.

This clone was seen ten or more times. TCRdb re-called clones from the PCR reads using MiXCR. The sample has some 30,000 clones, roughly a tenth seen once; the top ten hold roughly 16%. The germline gives CDR1 SGDLS, CDR2 YYNGEE. The CDR3 is made up of 16 amino acids. V shed 5 bases and J 6 bases; nucleotides not matched to a gene: 7. No treatment had been given to any patient before thyroid surgery. The sequenced sample consisted of blood. The J gene is TRBJ2-1, the V gene TRBV9, with TRBD2 matching 14 bases. This TCR was sampled from a female donor with papillary thyroid cancer or a benign thyroid nodule (not recorded which). Some clones in this sample may be carry-over from other donors' samples. The CDR3 nucleotides read TGTGCCAGCAGTCATGGACTAGCGGGAGGACCCAATGAGCAGTTCTTC. It encodes CASSHGLAGGPNEQFF.